This passage covers 9 T cell receptor beta chains from one sample sequenced in a study of immune evolution from preneoplasia to lung adenocarcinoma. Using immunoSEQ multiplex PCR, the repertoire was profiled, and TCRdb retains in-frame clones only, with some absent. The table includes thousands of clones, 86% detected once. The specimen was FFPE minimally invasive lung adenocarcinoma tissue. The receptors originated from a donor older than 65 with lung adenocarcinoma.

The chain uses TRBV5-1 and TRBJ2-7; TRBD1 or TRBD2 may be the D gene (6 bases each). This CDR3 has 13 residues. Trimming took 3 bases from V and 4 from J, leaving 11 bases between them. From germline, CDR1 is SGHRS and CDR2 YFSETQ. This CDR3 reads CASSWRGTYEQYF. CDR3 nucleotide sequence: TGCGCCAGCAGCTGGAGGGGGACTTACGAGCAGTACTTC.

The chain couples TRBV23-1 to TRBJ1-5; TRBD1 is a possible D gene (5 bases). TRBV23-1 belongs to the ORF category, with a function that is uncertain. This CDR3 region has 18 residues. Trimming pared 4 bases from V and 4 bases from J, leaving 23 bases between. CDR3: CASSLTVVGASLNQPQHF. The CDR3 DNA reads TGCGCCAGCAGTCTAACCGTCGTAGGGGCCTCTTTAAATCAGCCCCAGCATTTT.

The chain employs TRBV6-6 and TRBJ2-7, with D tentatively TRBD1 (5 bases). The CDR3 runs 12 residues. The germline gives CDR1 MNHNY, CDR2 SVGAGI (reference sequence). V was cut by 6 bases and J by 3 bases, with 9 bases left in between. CDR3 sequence: CASSPQGYEQYF. The DNA for the CDR3 is TGTGCCAGCAGCCCGCAGGGCTACGAGCAGTACTTC.

V usage is TRBV6-5 and J usage is TRBJ1-2; 9 bases are shared with TRBD1. CDR1 and CDR2 (germline): MNHEY, SVGAGI. This CDR3 is built from 15 residues. V trimming: 6 bases; J trimming: 4 bases; junction bases outside the gene matches: 9. The CDR3 region is CASRANRGQSYGYTF. The CDR3 nucleotides read TGTGCCAGCAGGGCCAACAGGGGGCAGAGCTATGGCTACACCTTC.

In its sample, this clone was seen a few times. Distinct nucleotide sequences in the sample also encode this CDR3. V gene TRBV28 combines with J gene TRBJ1-1, with TRBD1 matching 7 bases. Germline loops: CDR1 MDHEN, CDR2 SYDVKM. The CDR3 is made up of 14 amino acids. Trimming removed 6 bases from V and 8 bases from J; junction bases left unmatched: 12. The CDR3 coding sequence is TGTGCCAGCAGAGAATCACAGGGGATTTGGGAAGCTTTCTTT. Protein product: CASRESQGIWEAFF.

This clone was picked up one time. This chain connects TRBV4-1 to TRBJ1-3; D remains ambiguous. In germline, CDR1 is MGHRA, CDR2 YSYEKL. Trimming removed 1 base at V and 5 bases at J, with 9 bases between. The CDR3 contains 14 residues. This chain's CDR3 is CASSQGSGRNTIYF. CDR3 nucleotides: TGCGCCAGCAGCCAAGGAAGTGGGCGAAACACCATATATTTT.

This chain uses TRBV11-2 with TRBJ2-3, with D possibly TRBD2 on 5 matching bases. CDR3 length: 14 residues. Between the trimmed V and J ends, which lost 1 base and 0 bases, there was a span of 5 bases. Per the germline V gene, CDR1 is SGHAT and CDR2 is FQNNGV. This CDR3 is CASSLGTSTDTQYF. In nucleotides, the CDR3 is TGTGCCAGCAGCTTAGGGACTAGCACAGATACGCAGTATTTT.

The chain carries TRBV5-1 and TRBJ2-7; D is ambiguous. V was trimmed by 1 base and J by 2 bases, leaving 7 bases between them. CDR3 length equals 13 residues. Germline assignment: CDR1 SGHRS and CDR2 YFSETQ. CDR3 in amino acids: CASSLRVTYEQYF. In nucleotides, the CDR3 is TGCGCCAGCAGCTTGAGAGTAACCTACGAGCAGTACTTC.

This chain connects TRBV19 to TRBJ1-5; the D is unclear. Trimming cost V 5 bases and J 6 bases, with 14 bases left between them. The CDR3 length is 14 residues. In germline, CDR1 is LNHDA, CDR2 SQIVND (reference sequence). DNA of the CDR3: TGTGCCAGTAGTGTACGGGGTTTGGTTCAGCCCCAGCATTTT. Translation: CASSVRGLVQPQHF.